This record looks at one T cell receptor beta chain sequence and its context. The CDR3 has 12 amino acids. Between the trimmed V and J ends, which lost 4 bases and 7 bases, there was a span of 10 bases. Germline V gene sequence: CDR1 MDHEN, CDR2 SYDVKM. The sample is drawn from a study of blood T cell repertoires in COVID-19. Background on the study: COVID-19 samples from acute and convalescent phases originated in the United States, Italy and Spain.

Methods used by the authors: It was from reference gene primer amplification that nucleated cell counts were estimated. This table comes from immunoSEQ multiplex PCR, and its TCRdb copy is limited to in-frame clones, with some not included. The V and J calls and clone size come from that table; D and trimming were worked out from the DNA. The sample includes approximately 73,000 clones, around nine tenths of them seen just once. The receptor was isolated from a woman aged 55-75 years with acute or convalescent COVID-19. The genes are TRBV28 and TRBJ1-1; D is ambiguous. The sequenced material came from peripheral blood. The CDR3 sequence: CASSWNRIEAFF. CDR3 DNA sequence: TGTGCCAGCAGTTGGAACAGAATTGAAGCTTTCTTT.